Below, one TCR beta chain is given with its context. This specimen comes from a study of blood T cell repertoires in COVID-19. The wider study: Samples of COVID-19 (acute and convalescent) were obtained from the United States, Italy and Spain. PBMCs, B-cell-depleted T cells, or T cells provided the cDNA or gDNA that made up the material.

Germline lookup yields CDR1 MNHNY and CDR2 SVGAGI (reference sequence). Unmatched junction bases numbered 8, after V lost 8 bases and J lost 4 bases. The CDR3 covers 13 residues. Per the study methods: It was from reference gene primer amplification that nucleated cell counts were estimated. Sequenced by immunoSEQ multiplex PCR; TCRdb stores in-frame clones only, minus some. V and J calls and clone size are those listed in that table; D and trimming were worked out from the DNA. The sample yields roughly 67,000 clones, around 83% seen once. The chain uses TRBV6-6 and TRBJ2-7; TRBD1 matches at 7 bases. The clonotype originates from a woman aged 55-69 years with acute or convalescent COVID-19. The sequencing input was peripheral blood. The CDR3 nucleotides are TGTGCCAGCTCCAGGACAGGTACTTACGAGCAGTACTTC. Translated: CASSRTGTYEQYF.